This is a list of T cell receptor beta chains from one sample in a study of PD-1 blockade in classical Hodgkin lymphoma. The table came from immunoSEQ multiplex PCR; TCRdb's copy has only in-frame clones and leaves some out. The data hold about 24,000 clones, with roughly three quarters observed a single time. This specimen was peripheral blood mononuclear cells (PBMCs), taken at baseline. The receptor source for this set is a human donor with classical Hodgkin lymphoma. CDR3s include the opening cysteine and the closing phenylalanine or tryptophan. D genes are given only for firm matches. Some rows mark clone size as missing; the rest say once, few, many or name a class of expanded clone.

TRBD1	TRBV4-1	TRBJ1-1	-	CASSQVGTGYTEAFF	TGCGCCAGCAGCCAAGTTGGGACAGGTTACACTGAAGCTTTCTTT
TRBD1	TRBV5-6	TRBJ1-4	-	CASSRDRGATNEKLFF	TGTGCCAGCAGCCGGGACAGGGGCGCAACTAATGAAAAACTGTTTTTT
TRBD2	TRBV5-6	TRBJ2-5	-	CASSVRLAGAPQETQYF	TGTGCCAGCAGCGTGAGACTAGCGGGGGCGCCTCAAGAGACCCAGTACTTC
-	TRBV4-3	TRBJ2-7	-	CASSQVIGQGRASYYEQYF	TGCGCCAGCAGCCAAGTTATAGGGCAGGGTCGAGCATCTTACTACGAGCAGTACTTC
TRBD2	TRBV7-9	TRBJ2-3	once	CASSPPAASGGSSTDTQYF	TGTGCCAGCAGCCCCCCGGCGGCTAGCGGGGGATCTAGCACAGATACGCAGTATTTT
TRBD1	TRBV28	TRBJ1-6	few	CASSPHSQGTNSPLHF	TGTGCCAGCAGTCCTCATTCACAGGGGACAAATTCACCCCTCCACTTT
-	TRBV30	TRBJ1-1	few	CAWSGGSTEAFF	TGTGCCTGGAGTGGGGGGTCCACTGAAGCTTTCTTT
TRBD1	TRBV6-5	TRBJ1-1	-	CASRSPGTVNTEAFF	TGTGCCAGCAGGTCACCCGGGACAGTGAACACTGAAGCTTTCTTT
-	TRBV9	TRBJ2-2	-	CASSAYYPNTGELFF	TGTGCCAGCAGCGCCTACTACCCGAACACCGGGGAGCTGTTTTTT
TRBD2	TRBV9	TRBJ2-1	-	CASSVETLAGGYNEQFF	TGTGCCAGCAGCGTAGAAACTCTAGCGGGGGGTTACAATGAGCAGTTCTTC
-	TRBV28	TRBJ2-7	few	CASSFQGAYEQYF	TGTGCCAGCAGTTTTCAGGGCGCCTACGAGCAGTACTTC
TRBD1	TRBV7-9	TRBJ2-2	few	CASSLGTGGSGELFF	TGTGCCAGCAGCCTCGGGACAGGGGGGTCCGGGGAGCTGTTTTTT
TRBD1	TRBV7-2	TRBJ1-1	-	CASSARQGWDTEAFF	TGTGCCAGCAGCGCCCGACAGGGGTGGGACACTGAAGCTTTCTTT
-	TRBV19	TRBJ2-3	-	CASSNTLEGTQYF	TGTGCCAGTAGCAATACCCTTGAAGGTACGCAGTATTTT
-	TRBV4-1	TRBJ1-4	medium-sized	CASSQDVTYQGEKLFF	TGCGCCAGCAGCCAAGATGTAACCTACCAGGGTGAAAAACTGTTTTTT